These T cell receptor beta chains were read from a single sample in a study of a mutant IDH1 vaccine in newly diagnosed glioma. These receptors have no known antigen. The data were produced by immunoSEQ multiplex PCR, yet TCRdb's version contains in-frame clones alone and is incomplete. Here the sample spans roughly 60,000 clones, 75% to 85% being singletons. Source: PBMCs, taken from a glioma patient whose treatment included an IDH1 peptide vaccine. The receptors here all came from a man between 35 and 55 years old with glioma. The CDR3 runs from the conserved cysteine through the conserved F or W. D genes are given only for firm matches. Part of the rows lack a size; the others show once, few, many or a class for expanded clones.

clone_size,j_call,v_call,d_call,cdr3_nt,cdr3_aa
NA,TRBJ2-7,TRBV6-1,TRBD2,TGTGCCAGCAGGGGACTAGCGGGACCCTACGAGCAGTACTTC,CASRGLAGPYEQYF
NA,TRBJ2-5,TRBV6-6,NA,TGTGCCAGCAGTGCGGGGTCACGGACCCAGTACTTC,CASSAGSRTQYF
NA,TRBJ1-3,TRBV6-5,NA,TGTGCCAGCAGTTTCGACAGCTATGGAAACACCATATATTTT,CASSFDSYGNTIYF
NA,TRBJ2-7,TRBV13,NA,TGTGCCAGCAGTTCGAGCCGAACCTACGAGCAGTACTTC,CASSSSRTYEQYF
NA,TRBJ1-1,TRBV5-6,NA,TGTGCCAGCAGCTCGTGGGGGTTTGTGGGGAACACTGAAGCTTTCTTT,CASSSWGFVGNTEAFF
NA,TRBJ1-1,TRBV19,NA,TGTGCCAGTAGTATTCCGGGTCGGGTGCCCGATGAAGCTTTCTTT,CASSIPGRVPDEAFF
NA,TRBJ2-7,TRBV6-5,TRBD2,TGTGCCAGCAGCGCTCTTGCGGGGGTCACCTACGAGCAGTACTTC,CASSALAGVTYEQYF
NA,TRBJ1-2,TRBV5-3,NA,TGTGCCAGAACCGTGACCGCCCCGCACTATGGCTACACCTTC,CARTVTAPHYGYTF
NA,TRBJ1-4,TRBV13,NA,TGTGCCAGCAGCTTGGCTTATTACGATGAAAAACTGTTTTTT,CASSLAYYDEKLFF
NA,TRBJ2-2,TRBV5-1,NA,TGCGCCAGCAGCTTGGTTGATAACGGGGAGCTGTTTTTT,CASSLVDNGELFF
NA,TRBJ1-2,TRBV19,NA,TGTGCCAGTAGTATCCTCGGTGAGGCCAGTGGCAGGCCCACCTATGGCTACACCTTC,CASSILGEASGRPTYGYTF
NA,TRBJ1-2,TRBV6-5,NA,TGTGCCAGCAGTTACGAGGGTCGGGATGGCTACACCTTC,CASSYEGRDGYTF
once,TRBJ2-7,TRBV29-1,NA,TGCAGCGTAGAGGGCCCAGCCTACGAGCAGTACTTC,CSVEGPAYEQYF
NA,TRBJ2-3,TRBV7-9,TRBD1,TGTGCCAGCAGCTTCGGACAGGGCGGAGATACGCAGTATTTT,CASSFGQGGDTQYF
NA,TRBJ2-7,TRBV5-1,NA,TGCGCCAGCAGCTGGGGCTACGGCGGGGCCTCAACCTACGAGCAGTACTTC,CASSWGYGGASTYEQYF
NA,TRBJ1-5,TRBV10-3,NA,TGTGCCATCAGTGATATTGGGGGATACAATCAGCCCCAGCATTTT,CAISDIGGYNQPQHF
NA,TRBJ1-1,TRBV10-3,NA,TGTGCCATCAGACAAGAGGACACTGAAGCTTTCTTT,CAIRQEDTEAFF
NA,TRBJ1-4,TRBV5-1,NA,TGCGCCAGCAGCCCTACGAGGAGCTATAATGAAAAACTGTTTTTT,CASSPTRSYNEKLFF
once,TRBJ1-1,TRBV6-1,NA,TGTGCCAGCGGCCCGGGTCACACTGAAGCTTTCTTT,CASGPGHTEAFF
once,TRBJ2-7,TRBV5-5,NA,TGTGCCAGCAGCTTGTGGCAGGGCAGCGAGCAGTACTTC,CASSLWQGSEQYF
once,TRBJ2-5,TRBV5-6,NA,TGTGCCAGCAGCCCCAGTGACAGGCTACAAGAGACCCAGTACTTC,CASSPSDRLQETQYF
NA,TRBJ2-3,TRBV6-5,TRBD1,TGTGCCAGCAGTTCCCCGCAGGGGGGCACAGATACGCAGTATTTT,CASSSPQGGTDTQYF
once,TRBJ1-2,TRBV30,NA,TGTGCCTGGAGTGTACAAGGGCACTACACCTTC,CAWSVQGHYTF
NA,TRBJ2-7,TRBV14,NA,TGTGCCAGCAGCCAATCTAGCGACACCTACGAGCAGTACTTC,CASSQSSDTYEQYF
NA,TRBJ2-7,TRBV4-1,TRBD1,TGCGCCAGCAGCCAGGACAGGGTCGAGCAGTACTTC,CASSQDRVEQYF
few,TRBJ1-6,TRBV6-5,NA,TGTGCCAGCTACCGGTCCCCAAATTCACCCCTCCACTTT,CASYRSPNSPLHF
NA,TRBJ2-2,TRBV9,NA,TGTGCCAGCAGCGTAGTCCAGGGAGGAGGGGAGCTGTTTTTT,CASSVVQGGGELFF
NA,TRBJ2-7,TRBV6-1,NA,TGTGCCAGCAGTCACCGATACGAGCAGTACTTC,CASSHRYEQYF
NA,TRBJ2-1,TRBV7-2,NA,TGTGCCAGCAGCTTTTCGACAGGCTCCTACAATGAGCAGTTCTTC,CASSFSTGSYNEQFF
NA,TRBJ2-3,TRBV19,NA,TGTGCCAGTAGTATTGGTGGGAGGTCCACAGATACGCAGTATTTT,CASSIGGRSTDTQYF
NA,TRBJ1-1,TRBV18,NA,TGTGCCAGCTCACCGGTTAGCAGGAACACTGAAGCTTTCTTT,CASSPVSRNTEAFF
few,TRBJ2-5,TRBV19,NA,TGTGCCAGTAGTATCCAGGGATCAGAGACCCAGTACTTC,CASSIQGSETQYF
NA,TRBJ2-7,TRBV7-9,NA,TGTGCCAGCAGCTTGCCGGACTCCTACGAGCAGTACTTC,CASSLPDSYEQYF
NA,TRBJ1-2,TRBV6-5,TRBD1,TGTGCCAGCAGTTATTGGACAGGTGGTGGCTACACCTTC,CASSYWTGGGYTF
once,TRBJ2-5,TRBV5-4,NA,TGTGCCAGCAGCTTCGGAGGCCAATTGAAGACCCAGTACTTC,CASSFGGQLKTQYF
NA,TRBJ2-3,TRBV6-5,NA,TGTGCCAGCAGTGCCCCGGGGGTTAGCACAGATACGCAGTATTTT,CASSAPGVSTDTQYF
NA,TRBJ1-4,TRBV25-1,TRBD1,TGTGCCAGCAGTGATCTTATGACAGGGCTGGGTGAAAAACTGTTTTTT,CASSDLMTGLGEKLFF
NA,TRBJ1-1,TRBV5-1,TRBD1,TGCGCCAGCAGCGACCGGGACAGGGTGGCTGAAGCTTTCTTT,CASSDRDRVAEAFF
NA,TRBJ1-3,TRBV18,TRBD1,TGTGCCAGCTCACCTAAGGCCCCGGGACAGGGCTCTGGAAACACCATATATTTT,CASSPKAPGQGSGNTIYF
few,TRBJ1-3,TRBV5-6,NA,TGTGCCAGCAGCTTGTTCGGAGGGTCGGGAAACACCATATATTTT,CASSLFGGSGNTIYF